A selection of T cell receptor beta chains follows, all from one sample in a study of blood T cells in healthy people across ages. TCRdb itself ran the 5' RACE reads through MiXCR, one entry per CDR3 protein. The sample includes about 580,000 distinct CDR3 sequences, 40% to 55% of them seen just once. The sequencing sample was made of blood. The receptors were sampled from a man aged 80 or over in good health. Each CDR3 is given with its conserved first and last residue. The D gene is left open where the match is weak. Some rows have no size entry. The others give once, few or many, or a class for an expanded clone.

TGTGCCAGCGGAAACGCAGCGGTCGGTTACGAGCAGTACTTC,CASGNAAVGYEQYF,TRBV7-2,NA,TRBJ2-7,NA
TGCGCCAGCAGCCCGGTAGGCAACTATGGCTACACCTTC,CASSPVGNYGYTF,TRBV5-1,NA,TRBJ1-2,NA
TGTGCCAGCAGTCCCAGGCGGTCCCCACCCTACAATGAGCAGTTCTTC,CASSPRRSPPYNEQFF,TRBV7-8,NA,TRBJ2-1,NA
TGTGCCAGCAGCTTAGACGTACAGGGGTGTGAGCAGTACTTC,CASSLDVQGCEQYF,TRBV7-9,TRBD1,TRBJ2-7,NA
TGCAGTGCTATCTCGGGACTGGGCTTTTACGAGCAGTACTTC,CSAISGLGFYEQYF,TRBV20-1,NA,TRBJ2-7,once
TGCGCCAGCAGCTTGACCCGTAAATCCACTGAAGCTTTCTTT,CASSLTRKSTEAFF,TRBV5-1,NA,TRBJ1-1,NA
TGTGCCATCAGCGATTCCGGTGGACGACAGCCCCAGCATTTT,CAISDSGGRQPQHF,TRBV10-3,NA,TRBJ1-5,once
TGCAGCGCCTCACAGACAGGGTTGAACACTGAAGCTTTCTTT,CSASQTGLNTEAFF,TRBV29-1,TRBD1,TRBJ1-1,few
TGTGCCAGCAGCCCGCTCCGGGGAGGCTCCTACAATGAGCAGTTCTTC,CASSPLRGGSYNEQFF,TRBV11-2,NA,TRBJ2-1,few
TGTGCCAGCAGCCCTAGGGGGCGGCTAGCGGAGAACACCGGGGAGCTGTTTTTT,CASSPRGRLAENTGELFF,TRBV7-9,NA,TRBJ2-2,few
TGCAGTGCCCAGGCGGGGGGGCTTTACGAGCAGTACTTC,CSAQAGGLYEQYF,TRBV20-1,TRBD2,TRBJ2-7,NA
TGTGCCAGCAGCGTAGCCGGGCTCTCCGAGCAGTACTTC,CASSVAGLSEQYF,TRBV9,NA,TRBJ2-7,NA
TGCGCCAGCAGCCAGACAGATCTAGCCAAAAACATTCAGTACTTC,CASSQTDLAKNIQYF,TRBV4-1,NA,TRBJ2-4,NA
TGTGCCAGCAGTTTAAGCGGGCCAATCTACGAGCAGTACTTC,CASSLSGPIYEQYF,TRBV12-3/TRBV12-4,NA,TRBJ2-7,few
TGCAGTGCTCTAAGACCCGGGACAGGGATGTACGAGCAGTTCTTC,CSALRPGTGMYEQFF,TRBV20-1,TRBD1,TRBJ2-1,NA
TGTGCCAGCAGCTCCGTTGGCGGGAGCTCCTACAATGAGCAGTACTTC,CASSSVGGSSYNEQYF,TRBV11-2,TRBD2,TRBJ2-4,NA
TGCGCCAGCAGCTTGTGGACAGGGACACGACTCCAAGAGACCCAGTACTTC,CASSLWTGTRLQETQYF,TRBV5-1,TRBD1,TRBJ2-5,few
TGTGCCAGCAGGCCTCGCGACCTAGCGAGACCCGACTACGAGCAGTACTTC,CASRPRDLARPDYEQYF,TRBV2,NA,TRBJ2-7,NA
TGTGCCACCAGTGATTGGCGGGGAGAGACCCAGTACTTC,CATSDWRGETQYF,TRBV24-1,NA,TRBJ2-5,few
TGCAGTGTTGCACCCCCCTGGGACGGGAGTGGAGGCTACACCTTC,CSVAPPWDGSGGYTF,TRBV20-1,NA,TRBJ1-2,NA
TGTGCCAGTCAAAGGACTAGCGTCACTGAGCAGTTCTTC,CASQRTSVTEQFF,TRBV7-9,TRBD2,TRBJ2-1,few
TGTGCCAGCAGTTTCGGCTCGTCTGAGCAGTTCTTC,CASSFGSSEQFF,TRBV28,NA,TRBJ2-1,NA
TGTGCCATCAGTGAGTCGACTAGCGGGAGTATGGAGCAGTTCTTC,CAISESTSGSMEQFF,TRBV10-3,TRBD2,TRBJ2-1,NA
TGTGCCAGCTCAGGGTTCGAGGGCTACACCTTC,CASSGFEGYTF,TRBV25-1,NA,TRBJ1-2,NA
TGTGCCAGTTACGACGGGGCGAGCTCCTACGAGCAGTACTTC,CASYDGASSYEQYF,TRBV7-9,NA,TRBJ2-7,many
TGCAGTGCTAGAGACGCCCTCGGCGGGGGAGCCTACAATGAGCAGTTCTTC,CSARDALGGGAYNEQFF,TRBV20-1,TRBD2,TRBJ2-1,few
TGTGCCAGCAGCTTGGTCCAGGCGACCTACGAGCAGTACTTC,CASSLVQATYEQYF,TRBV5-5,NA,TRBJ2-7,NA
TGTGCCAGCAGGCGACACATTGATGAGCAGTACTTC,CASRRHIDEQYF,TRBV12-3/TRBV12-4,NA,TRBJ2-7,NA
TGTGCCAGCAGGGGAGGGGTGGTAGGTGAAAAACTGTTTTTT,CASRGGVVGEKLFF,TRBV6-5,NA,TRBJ1-4,NA
TGCAGTGTTGACAGGTTCCAAGAGACCCAGTACTTC,CSVDRFQETQYF,TRBV20-1,NA,TRBJ2-5,NA
TGTGCCAGCAGCCCAGATGTTAGCGGTTCCTACGAGCAGTACTTC,CASSPDVSGSYEQYF,TRBV11-2,NA,TRBJ2-7,few
TGCAGCGCCCGGTACACCGGGGAGCTGTTTTTT,CSARYTGELFF,TRBV29-1,NA,TRBJ2-2,NA
TGTGCCAGCAGTTTATCCCAGCCAAATCAGCCCCAGCATTTT,CASSLSQPNQPQHF,TRBV27,NA,TRBJ1-5,NA
TGTGCCAGCAGGGGGACAGGTCACGAGCAGTACTTC,CASRGTGHEQYF,TRBV28,TRBD1,TRBJ2-7,NA
TGTGCCAGCAGCCCCAGGACAGGGGATGGAAACACCATATATTTT,CASSPRTGDGNTIYF,TRBV7-8,TRBD1,TRBJ1-3,NA
TGTGCCAGCAGTCAAGTAGGTGCGACAAATACGCAGTATTTT,CASSQVGATNTQYF,TRBV3-1,NA,TRBJ2-3,NA
TGTGCCAGCAGCCAAGAGAGGATAGATGAGCAGTTCTTC,CASSQERIDEQFF,TRBV4-2,NA,TRBJ2-1,NA
TGTGCCAGCAGGGCGGGACAAAACACTGAAGCTTTCTTT,CASRAGQNTEAFF,TRBV6-6,NA,TRBJ1-1,many
TGTGCCAGCAGTTTAAGTGGGGCTGATGGCTACACCTTC,CASSLSGADGYTF,TRBV27,NA,TRBJ1-2,NA
TGTGCCAGCAGGGACGGGCTACACGGGGAGACCCAGTACTTC,CASRDGLHGETQYF,TRBV6-1,NA,TRBJ2-5,NA
TGCGCCAGCAGTGCCCTCGGGCAGGGGCAGACCCAGTACTTC,CASSALGQGQTQYF,TRBV10-2,NA,TRBJ2-5,once
TGTGCCAGCAGCAACCCGGGCAGGGGTACCTACGAGCAGTACTTC,CASSNPGRGTYEQYF,TRBV7-8,NA,TRBJ2-7,NA
TGTGCCAGCAGTGGGGGCCGTGCGGGAGCCTGGGATACGCAGTATTTT,CASSGGRAGAWDTQYF,TRBV28,NA,TRBJ2-3,NA
TGTGCCTCAGGCGGACGTACGAACACCGGGGAGCTGTTTTTT,CASGGRTNTGELFF,TRBV6-5,NA,TRBJ2-2,NA
TGCAGTGCTAGGGATCAGGGGGCGCAAAGTTATGGCTACACCTTC,CSARDQGAQSYGYTF,TRBV20-1,TRBD1,TRBJ1-2,NA
TGTGCCAGCACATCCATGAGGGGGCCCCAGCATTTT,CASTSMRGPQHF,TRBV28,NA,TRBJ1-5,NA
TGTGCCAGCAGCCCCGGACCCGAGGGTGGCTATGGCTACACCTTC,CASSPGPEGGYGYTF,TRBV27,NA,TRBJ1-2,NA
TGTGCCAGCAGTTATAGGACAGGGACGCATTCACCCCTCCACTTT,CASSYRTGTHSPLHF,TRBV28,TRBD1,TRBJ1-6,NA
TGCAGCGGACGAGCGGTCTCCGATGAGCAGTTCTTC,CSGRAVSDEQFF,TRBV29-1,NA,TRBJ2-1,NA
TGTGCCACCAGCACAGCTGATGGGACTAGCGAGTACAATGAGCAGTTCTTC,CATSTADGTSEYNEQFF,TRBV15,TRBD2,TRBJ2-1,NA
TGCAGTGCTAGCGAGGGGACTAGCGGGATCTGGGAGCAGTACTTC,CSASEGTSGIWEQYF,TRBV20-1,TRBD2,TRBJ2-7,many
TGCAGTGCTCTTACCGAGGACAGCCTCTCTGGGGCCAACGTCCTGACTTTC,CSALTEDSLSGANVLTF,TRBV20-1,NA,TRBJ2-6,NA